This TCR beta chain was identified during a study of CD8+CD57+ T cells in acquired aplastic anemia. Study information: Sorted CD4+ and CD8+ cells gave an average of about 3.4 ug of DNA. Findings and caveats of the study: It was found that twenty-nine CD8+ CDR3 sequences were shared between patients and controls.

Genomic DNA was employed as the template in profiling TCR beta VDJ and CDR3. Via MiXCR, TCRdb re-called the reads, giving one row per CDR3 protein. This sample yields under 250,000 distinct CDR3 sequences, of which roughly half are seen a single time; 6.5% to 8% belongs to the top ten. Sequencing was done on patients that had shown CD8+CD57+ cell expansion by flow cytometry. Each patient had severe acquired aplastic anemia. Patients had not yet gotten any therapy when their blood was taken for sampling. CDR3 length: 14 residues. Trimming cost V 9 bases and J 0 bases, with 15 bases left between them. Germline assignment: CDR1 LNHNV and CDR2 YYDKDF (reference sequence). This clonotype was observed a single time. As yet, its antigen is unknown.

J is TRBJ2-7 and V is TRBV15; D perhaps matches TRBD1 (6 bases). Material for sequencing was sorted CD4+, CD8+, or CD8+CD57+ T cells (not recorded which) from PBMCs. The TCR sequence derives from a human donor with aplastic anemia. Here the CDR3 DNA reads TGTGCCACGGCACGGGACATGCGCTCCTACGAGCAGTACTTC. Its translation is CATARDMRSYEQYF.